This passage covers 29 T cell receptor beta chains from one sample sequenced in a study of blood T cells in healthy people across ages. A second PCR of roughly 7 to 11 cycles used a sample-barcoded 5' primer and a J-beta primer mix. TCRdb ran MiXCR on the 5' RACE reads and lists one entry per CDR3 protein. The sample lists hundreds of thousands of distinct CDR3 sequences, around 24% seen once, with 8.7% in the top ten. This same sample was also taken into another study, of T cells of mothers and their children.

The specimen sequenced was blood. Source of these receptors: a boy younger than 18 in good health.

This clonotype was counted a few times. The chain employs TRBV5-1 and TRBJ2-2; D not resolved. The CDR3 covers 15 residues. Trimming took 4 bases from V and 0 from J, leaving 10 bases between them. Looked up from germline, CDR1 is SGHRS and CDR2 is YFSETQ. The chain's CDR3 is CASSPATSNTGELFF. CDR3 in DNA: TGCGCCAGCAGCCCGGCGACATCGAACACCGGGGAGCTGTTTTTT.

This clonotype was counted only a few times. CDR3 sequence (DNA): TGTGCCAGCGGGGAAAGCGCTAAGAGGACCCAGTACTTC. Translating it yields CASGESAKRTQYF. J is TRBJ2-5 and V is TRBV11-1; D gene ambiguous. Trimming took 8 bases from V and 7 from J, leaving 17 bases between them. Per germline, CDR1 SGHAT and CDR2 FQDESV (reference sequence). The CDR3 consists of 13 residues.

The J gene is TRBJ2-1, the V gene TRBV7-2; the match to TRBD2 covers 13 bases. This CDR3 is 15 amino acids long. V shed 5 bases and J 8 bases; nucleotides not matched to a gene: 6. Germline V CDR1 and CDR2: SGHTA, FQGNSA. CDR3 loop: CASSPGLAGSYEQFF. CDR3 coding DNA: TGTGCCAGCAGCCCGGGACTAGCGGGAAGTTATGAGCAGTTCTTC.

This clonotype was observed a few times. The V call is TRBV20-1, the J call TRBJ2-3; TRBD2 matches at 8 bases. This CDR3 contains 15 residues. Losses at the gene ends were 4 bases for V and 6 bases for J; bases not matched to a gene: 12. The germline V gene encodes CDR1 DFQATT and CDR2 SNEGSKA (reference sequence). This CDR3 reads CSANPVSGSADTQYF. In nucleotides, the CDR3 is TGCAGTGCTAACCCGGTGAGCGGGAGTGCGGATACGCAGTATTTT.

This clonotype was counted a few times. The genes are TRBV29-1 and TRBJ1-2; D not certain. V was trimmed by 0 bases and J by 1 base, leaving 6 bases between them. The germline CDR1 and CDR2 sequences are SQVTM and ANQGSEA. The CDR3 length is 13 residues. For the CDR3, the DNA is TGCAGCGTTGAAGAGGGTAATAACTATGGCTACACCTTC. Residues: CSVEEGNNYGYTF.

This clonotype was seen a handful of times. In DNA form, the CDR3 reads TGCGCCAGCAGCTTGGGTGACGTTCCCAATGAGCAGTTCTTC. Translation: CASSLGDVPNEQFF. This chain joins TRBV5-1 and TRBJ2-1; no firm D call. Germline lookup yields CDR1 SGHRS and CDR2 YFSETQ. With 0 bases removed from V and 6 bases from J, the gap between germline ends came to 10 bases. The CDR3 consists of 14 residues.

This clonotype occurred a few times. V gene TRBV12-3 or TRBV12-4 combines with J gene TRBJ1-3, with D tentatively TRBD1 (5 bases). The V end was cut by 3 bases, the J end by 0 bases, with 9 bases between. The CDR3 sequence is 15 residues long. CDR3 in DNA: TGTGCCAGCAGTTTGTACACAGGCTCTGGAAACACCATATATTTT. This codes for CASSLYTGSGNTIYF.

This clonotype was observed a few times. The rearrangement links TRBV6-6 to TRBJ2-5; TRBD1 is a possible D gene (6 bases). The germline V gene has CDR1 MNHNY and CDR2 SVGAGI (reference sequence). Trimming left V 0 bases short and J 1 base short, with 9 bases between. This CDR3 spans 15 amino acids. The CDR3: CASSYSQGTQETQYF. Here the CDR3 DNA reads TGTGCCAGCAGTTACTCGCAGGGGACCCAAGAGACCCAGTACTTC.

The sample holds many counts of this clonotype. The rearrangement joins TRBV6-1 to TRBJ2-5, with 8 bases lining up with TRBD2. Gene TRBJ2-7 matches the end of the DNA better, so the J call may be wrong. This CDR3 region has 17 residues. Looked up from germline, CDR1 is MNHNS and CDR2 is SASEGT. CDR3 nucleotide sequence: TGTGCCAGCAGCCTAACAGGGCGGGAGGCCCACCCCTACGAGCAGTACTTC. The encoded protein is CASSLTGREAHPYEQYF.

The chain links TRBV10-2 to TRBJ1-3; 8 nucleotides agree with TRBD1. Germline trimming cut 2 bases from V and 4 bases from J; bases unmatched to any gene: 4. This CDR3 is 15 amino acids long. Germline CDR1 WSHSY, CDR2 SAAADI. The CDR3 protein is CASSESGTGGNTIYF. As DNA, the CDR3 is TGCGCCAGCAGTGAGAGCGGGACAGGAGGAAACACCATATATTTT.

This clonotype has at least ten counts. The chain employs TRBV9 and TRBJ1-2; D might be TRBD1 (6 bases). V dropped 0 bases and J dropped 4 bases, with 16 bases sitting between them. Per germline, CDR1 SGDLS and CDR2 YYNGEE. The CDR3 totals 16 residues. The CDR3 sequence is CASSVAGGASVYGYTF. In DNA form, the CDR3 reads TGTGCCAGCAGCGTAGCGGGGGGCGCTTCAGTCTATGGCTACACCTTC.

A few counts support this clonotype. The rearrangement uses TRBV7-9 and TRBJ2-7; D tentatively fits TRBD1 or TRBD2 (5 bases each). Germline V lookup: CDR1 SEHNR, CDR2 FQNEAQ (reference sequence). V was pared by 6 bases and J by 0 bases, with 18 bases between. There are 16 residues in the CDR3. The DNA of the CDR3 is TGTGCCAGCAGAACGATCGGGACGGAAGGCTCCTACGAGCAGTACTTC. It translates to CASRTIGTEGSYEQYF.

This clonotype has just a few counts. This chain joins TRBV20-1 and TRBJ2-3; TRBD2 matches at 12 bases. The V and J ends lost 7 bases and 4 bases, in that order; junction bases with no gene match: 15. This CDR3 comprises 17 residues. CDR1 and CDR2 (germline): DFQATT, SNEGSKA (reference sequence). CDR3 in amino acids: CSVATSGGTKGADTQYF. The CDR3 nucleotides are TGCAGTGTTGCGACTAGCGGGGGAACCAAGGGAGCAGATACGCAGTATTTT.

This rearrangement joins TRBV29-1 to TRBJ1-4; 7 positions agree with TRBD1. V lost 6 bases and J lost 3; bases outside the gene matches: 4. The CDR3 loop spans 13 amino acids. CDR1 SQVTM and CDR2 ANQGSEA come from the germline V gene. The CDR3 spells CSVRGLANEKLFF. DNA for the CDR3: TGCAGCGTAAGGGGGCTTGCTAATGAAAAACTGTTTTTT.

This clonotype was counted only a few times. The genes are TRBV11-2 and TRBJ1-4; the D gene is possibly TRBD1 (5 bases). The CDR3 is 17 residues long. The germline V gene encodes CDR1 SGHAT and CDR2 FQNNGV. V was clipped by 4 bases and J by 3 bases, with 18 bases between them. The CDR3 nucleotides read TGTGCCAGCAGCTCACAAGGGGTGTCCGCGGCTAATGAAAAACTGTTTTTT. This translates into CASSSQGVSAANEKLFF.

The chain carries TRBV12-3 or TRBV12-4 and TRBJ1-5; the match to TRBD1 covers 11 bases. The trim removed 6 bases at V and 6 bases at J, leaving 10 bases unmatched. The CDR3 extends over 16 amino acids. The CDR3 is CASSSLRTGGGQPQHF. In nucleotides, the CDR3 is TGTGCCAGCAGCTCATTGAGGACAGGGGGCGGTCAGCCCCAGCATTTT.

This clonotype was seen a few times. The CDR3 is CASSLSHWGGTKDTEAFF. The CDR3 nucleotides are TGTGCCAGCAGCTTATCCCATTGGGGCGGGACGAAGGACACTGAAGCTTTCTTT. The gene calls are TRBV7-3 and TRBJ1-1; weak D call: TRBD1 (5 bases). The CDR3 extends over 18 amino acids. V shed 2 bases and J shed 3 bases, with 22 bases lying between them. Per germline, CDR1 SGHTA and CDR2 FQGTGA.

This clonotype was found many times. This chain links TRBV7-9 with TRBJ1-4; 8 bases fit TRBD1. Germline V gene data show CDR1 as SEHNR and CDR2 as FQNEAQ (reference sequence). V lost 1 base to trimming and J lost 4 bases; unmatched junction nucleotides: 5. The CDR3 has 16 amino acids. CDR3 loop: CASSLGGQGDNEKLFF. The DNA of the CDR3 is TGTGCCAGCAGCTTAGGCGGACAGGGCGATAATGAAAAACTGTTTTTT. The whole variable domain, remainder taken from reference TRBV7-9 and TRBJ1-4, is DTGVSQNPRHKITKRGQNVTFRCDPISEHNRLYWYRQTLGQGPEFLTYFQNEAQLEKSRLLSDRFSAERPKGSFSTLEIQRTEQGDSAMYLCASSLGGQGDNEKLFFGSGTQLSVL.

The J gene is TRBJ1-5, the V gene TRBV28, with 7 nucleotides matching TRBD1. This CDR3 contains 17 residues. The germline V gene encodes CDR1 MDHEN and CDR2 SYDVKM. Trimming took 8 bases from V and 0 from J; bases not matched to a gene: 13. CDR3 DNA: TGTGCCAGCGTGGAGGCAAGAGGGGGCTATAGCAATCAGCCCCAGCATTTT. Its translation: CASVEARGGYSNQPQHF.

The sample holds a few counts of this clonotype. This rearrangement joins TRBV20-1 to TRBJ2-3; tentative D call: TRBD2 (5 bases). This CDR3 is built from 13 residues. Per the germline V gene, CDR1 is DFQATT and CDR2 is SNEGSKA (reference sequence). V was shortened by 4 bases and J by 4 bases, with 12 bases between the two germline ends. The CDR3, as DNA: TGCAGTGCTATATCCACGGGGTCAGATACGCAGTATTTT. As protein: CSAISTGSDTQYF.

V usage is TRBV20-1 and J usage is TRBJ2-7; D is unresolved. The CDR3 is 14 amino acids. V dropped 2 bases and J dropped 2 bases, with 13 bases sitting between them. Per the germline V gene, CDR1 is DFQATT and CDR2 is SNEGSKA (reference sequence). CDR3 region: CSARPHSGPYEQYF. DNA of the CDR3: TGCAGTGCTAGACCCCATTCCGGCCCCTACGAGCAGTACTTC.

There are a few counts of this clonotype. The genes are TRBV27 and TRBJ2-2; 14 nucleotides align to TRBD2. The CDR3 sequence is 17 residues long. The germline CDR1 and CDR2 sequences are MNHEY and SMNVEV (reference sequence). The trim removed 5 bases at V and 3 bases at J, leaving 5 bases unmatched. In DNA, the CDR3 is TGTGCCAGCAGTCTCGGGGGACTAGCGGGAGACACCGGGGAGCTGTTTTTT. Translation: CASSLGGLAGDTGELFF.

The V gene is TRBV9, the J gene TRBJ2-5, with D possibly TRBD1 on 5 matching bases. Trimming pared 0 bases from V and 1 base from J, leaving 13 bases between. CDR3 length equals 16 residues. The germline V gene encodes CDR1 SGDLS and CDR2 YYNGEE. The DNA of the CDR3 is TGTGCCAGCAGCGTAGGCAAGGGGCTCAGCCAAGAGACCCAGTACTTC. The encoded protein is CASSVGKGLSQETQYF.

The chain carries TRBV6-2 or TRBV6-3 and TRBJ1-1; D is uncertain. The CDR3 covers 13 residues. Trimming removed 2 bases from V and 8 bases from J, with 12 bases in between. Germline lookup yields CDR1 MNHEY and CDR2 SVGEGT. CDR3 DNA: TGTGCCAGCAGTTACCCCTTTGGAGTCGAAGCTTTCTTT. Amino acid sequence: CASSYPFGVEAFF.

This clonotype was seen many times. J is TRBJ2-4 and V is TRBV28; D is undetermined. The CDR3 consists of 16 residues. Germline CDR1 and CDR2: MDHEN and SYDVKM. V gave up 1 base and J gave up 7 bases, with 17 bases separating them. The CDR3 spells CASSLSGSSFGNIQYF. In DNA, the CDR3 is TGTGCCAGCAGTTTATCGGGCTCAAGTTTCGGGAACATTCAGTACTTC.

The table lists this clonotype with a few counts. The chain has TRBV28 and TRBJ1-2; D gene ambiguous. V lost 8 bases and J lost 2, with 9 bases in between. The germline CDR1 and CDR2 sequences are MDHEN and SYDVKM. CDR3 length equals 12 residues. CDR3 residues: CASLGRNYGYTF. As DNA, the CDR3 is TGTGCCAGCTTGGGCCGGAACTATGGCTACACCTTC.

The V call is TRBV4-2, the J call TRBJ2-6; D remains ambiguous. The CDR3 is 19 amino acids. Germline V gives CDR1 LGHNA, CDR2 YNFKEQ. Trimming cost V 0 bases and J 0 bases, with 15 bases left between them. CDR3 protein: CASSQEIPTKSSGANVLTF. In DNA, the CDR3 is TGTGCCAGCAGCCAAGAAATACCTACTAAAAGCTCTGGGGCCAACGTCCTGACTTTC.

This clonotype showed up just a few times. The chain combines TRBV28 with TRBJ2-4, with D perhaps matching TRBD1 or TRBD2 (6 bases each). In germline, CDR1 is MDHEN, CDR2 SYDVKM. V dropped 6 bases and J dropped 7 bases, with 16 bases sitting between them. This CDR3 has 14 amino acids. CDR3 bases: TGTGCCAGCAGCCCTAACGGGGGCGCGAACATTCAGTACTTC. Residues: CASSPNGGANIQYF.

The V and J genes are TRBV6-2 or TRBV6-3 and TRBJ2-6, with TRBD2 matching 9 bases. This CDR3 spans 20 amino acids. J gave up 1 base and V 2 bases, and 12 bases lay outside the gene matches. CDR1 and CDR2 (germline): MNHEY, SVGEGT. The CDR3 DNA reads as TGTGCCAGCAGTTACGGTGAGAAGCCTAGCGGGGAGTCTGGGGCCAACGTCCTGACTTTC. Translated, it gives CASSYGEKPSGESGANVLTF.